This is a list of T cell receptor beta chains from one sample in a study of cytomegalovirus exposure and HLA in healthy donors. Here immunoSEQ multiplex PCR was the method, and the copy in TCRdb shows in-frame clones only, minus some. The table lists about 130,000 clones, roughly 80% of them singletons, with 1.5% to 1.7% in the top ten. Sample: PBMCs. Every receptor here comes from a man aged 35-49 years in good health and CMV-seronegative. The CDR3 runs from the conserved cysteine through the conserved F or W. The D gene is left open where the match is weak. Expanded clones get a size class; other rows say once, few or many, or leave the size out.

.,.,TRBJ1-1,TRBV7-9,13,CASSPPGGLEAFF,TGTGCCAGCAGCCCCCCGGGGGGGCTTGAAGCTTTCTTT
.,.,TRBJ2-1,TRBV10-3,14,CAISDSGEANEQFF,TGTGCCATCAGTGATTCGGGAGAAGCTAATGAGCAGTTCTTC
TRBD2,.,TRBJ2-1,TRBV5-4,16,CASSLASGRAGSEQFF,TGTGCCAGCAGCTTGGCTAGCGGGAGGGCCGGGAGTGAGCAGTTCTTC
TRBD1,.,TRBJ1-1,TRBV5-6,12,CASQGGNTEAFF,TGTGCCAGTCAGGGGGGGAACACTGAAGCTTTCTTT
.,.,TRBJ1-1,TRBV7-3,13,CASSVARETEAFF,TGTGCCAGCAGCGTCGCTCGGGAGACTGAAGCTTTCTTT
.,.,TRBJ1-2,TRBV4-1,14,CASSQDGGVNGYTF,TGCGCCAGCAGCCAAGACGGCGGCGTGAATGGCTACACCTTC
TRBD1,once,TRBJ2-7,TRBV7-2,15,CASSLVPGQTYEQYF,TGTGCCAGCAGCTTAGTTCCGGGACAGACCTACGAGCAGTACTTC
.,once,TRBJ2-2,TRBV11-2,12,CASSPYTGELFF,TGTGCCAGCAGCCCCTACACCGGGGAGCTGTTTTTT
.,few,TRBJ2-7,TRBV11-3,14,CASSHGDSRHEQYF,TGTGCCAGCAGTCACGGTGACAGCCGTCACGAGCAGTACTTC
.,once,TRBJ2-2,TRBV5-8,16,CASSLVRDSNTGELFF,TGTGCCAGCAGCTTGGTTAGGGACTCGAACACCGGGGAGCTGTTTTTT
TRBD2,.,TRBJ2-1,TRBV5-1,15,CASSLAGGAYNEQFF,TGCGCCAGCAGCTTGGCCGGGGGGGCGTACAATGAGCAGTTCTTC
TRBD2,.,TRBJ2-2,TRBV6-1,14,CASSGGDHTGELFF,TGTGCCAGCTCTGGGGGGGATCACACCGGGGAGCTGTTTTTT
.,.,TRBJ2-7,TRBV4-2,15,CASSQDLESHYEQYF,TGTGCCAGCAGCCAAGATTTGGAGAGCCACTACGAGCAGTACTTC
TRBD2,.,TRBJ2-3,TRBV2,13,CASRGLATDTQYF,TGTGCCAGCAGGGGACTAGCCACAGATACGCAGTATTTT
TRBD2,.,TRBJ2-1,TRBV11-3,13,CASSQAGENEQFF,TGTGCCAGCAGCCAAGCGGGGGAGAATGAGCAGTTCTTC
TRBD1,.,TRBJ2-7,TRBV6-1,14,CASSNQGDSYEQYF,TGTGCCAGCTCGAATCAGGGGGACTCCTACGAGCAGTACTTC
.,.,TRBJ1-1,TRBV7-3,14,CASSLDTWNTEAFF,TGTGCCAGCAGCTTAGACACTTGGAACACTGAAGCTTTCTTT
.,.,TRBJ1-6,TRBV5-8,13,CASNPDSYSPLHF,TGTGCCAGCAACCCGGACAGTTATTCACCCCTCCACTTT
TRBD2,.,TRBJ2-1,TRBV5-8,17,CASSFDGTGTSLNEQFF,TGTGCCAGCAGCTTTGATGGAACCGGGACTAGCCTCAATGAGCAGTTCTTC
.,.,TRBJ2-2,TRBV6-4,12,CASSDILGELFF,TGTGCCAGCAGTGACATCCTCGGGGAGCTGTTTTTT
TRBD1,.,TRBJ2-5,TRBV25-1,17,CASSEYRTGAHQETQYF,TGTGCCAGCAGTGAATATAGGACAGGGGCCCACCAAGAGACCCAGTACTTC
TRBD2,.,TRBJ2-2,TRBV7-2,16,CASSSEGLAYTGELFF,TGTGCCAGCAGCTCGGAGGGACTAGCATACACCGGGGAGCTGTTTTTT
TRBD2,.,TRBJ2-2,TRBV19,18,CASSGSGLGSRGSGELFF,TGTGCCAGTAGTGGTAGCGGGTTGGGATCAAGAGGATCCGGGGAGCTGTTTTTT
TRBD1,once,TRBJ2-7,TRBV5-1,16,CASSVTQGIGTYEQYF,TGCGCCAGCAGCGTGACACAGGGGATCGGGACCTACGAGCAGTACTTC
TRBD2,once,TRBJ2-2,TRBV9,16,CASSVQGGDYTGELFF,TGTGCCAGCAGCGTACAGGGAGGGGACTACACCGGGGAGCTGTTTTTT
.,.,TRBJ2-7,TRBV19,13,CASSIAGFVEQYF,TGTGCCAGTAGTATAGCGGGATTCGTCGAGCAGTACTTC
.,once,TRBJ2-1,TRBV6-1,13,CASSGTLGDKQFF,TGTGCCAGCAGTGGCACATTGGGCGATAAGCAGTTCTTC
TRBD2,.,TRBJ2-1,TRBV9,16,CASSGAPTSAYNEQFF,TGTGCCAGCAGCGGAGCACCGACTAGCGCATACAATGAGCAGTTCTTC
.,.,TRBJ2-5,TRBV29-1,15,CSVEGGRGRVGTQYF,TGCAGCGTTGAAGGGGGCCGGGGGAGAGTAGGGACCCAGTACTTC
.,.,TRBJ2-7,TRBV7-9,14,CASSLTAGTYEQYF,TGTGCCAGCAGCTTAACGGCGGGAACCTACGAGCAGTACTTC
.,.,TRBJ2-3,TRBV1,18,CTSSQEELAGGTGDTQYF,TGCACCAGCAGCCAAGAGGAACTAGCGGGAGGTACAGGGGATACGCAGTATTTT
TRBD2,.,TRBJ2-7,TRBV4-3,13,CASSQDPGGEQYF,TGCGCCAGCAGCCAAGACCCGGGGGGCGAGCAGTACTTC
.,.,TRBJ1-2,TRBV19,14,CASSSPLAIYGYTF,TGTGCCAGTAGTAGCCCACTAGCGATCTATGGCTACACCTTC
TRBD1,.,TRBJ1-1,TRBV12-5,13,CASGLTGGTEASF,TGTGCTAGTGGTTTGACAGGGGGCACTGAAGCTTCCTTT
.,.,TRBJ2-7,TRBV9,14,CASSGRGGYPEQYF,TGTGCCAGCAGCGGGAGGGGGGGGTACCCCGAGCAGTACTTC
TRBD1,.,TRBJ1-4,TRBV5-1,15,CASSLTGANNEKLFF,TGCGCCAGCAGCTTGACAGGGGCGAATAATGAAAAACTGTTTTTT
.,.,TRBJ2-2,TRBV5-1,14,CASSLDLNTGELFF,TGCGCCAGCAGCTTGGACTTAAACACCGGGGAGCTGTTTTTT
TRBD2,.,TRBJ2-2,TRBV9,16,CASSPGTSGRVGELFF,TGTGCCAGCAGCCCTGGGACTAGCGGGAGAGTCGGGGAGCTGTTTTTT
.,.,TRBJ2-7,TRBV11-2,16,CASSSPLPLTAYEQYF,TGTGCCAGCAGCTCCCCCCTCCCGTTGACTGCCTACGAGCAGTACTTC
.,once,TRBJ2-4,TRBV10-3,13,CAISEGVKNIQYF,TGTGCCATCAGTGAAGGAGTCAAAAACATTCAGTACTTC
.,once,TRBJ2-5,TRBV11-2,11,CASRGGETQYF,TGTGCCAGCAGAGGGGGAGAGACCCAGTACTTC
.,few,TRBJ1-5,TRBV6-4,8,CASSDEYF,TGTGCCAGCAGTGACGAGTATTTT